This T cell receptor beta chain was observed in a study of blood T cell repertoires in COVID-19. Whole-study context: Specimens from acute and convalescent COVID-19 originated in the United States, Italy and Spain. The analysed material was cDNA or gDNA that came from T cells, B-cell-depleted T cells, or PBMCs.

The CDR3 spans 14 residues. Germline CDR1 GTSNPN, CDR2 SVGIG (reference sequence). Trimming removed 4 bases from V and 3 bases from J; junction bases left unmatched: 6. Authors' processing steps: Amplification from reference gene primers served as the basis for estimated nucleated cell counts. The protocol was immunoSEQ multiplex PCR, while the TCRdb copy is restricted to in-frame clones and leaves out a portion. The V and J calls and clone size come from that table; D and trimming were worked out from the DNA. The table has 29,000 or so clones, 70% to 90% seen once. This TCR came from a human donor in a cohort sampled during active COVID-19. The donor label of this sample is uncertain. J is TRBJ2-7 and V is TRBV30; 10 bases match TRBD1. The sequenced material came from peripheral blood. The CDR3 loop reads CAWKVWDRGYEQYF. For the CDR3, the DNA is TGTGCCTGGAAAGTTTGGGACAGGGGCTACGAGCAGTACTTC.